This T cell receptor (beta chain) was observed in a study of blood T cell repertoires in COVID-19. Libraries were prepared by immunoSEQ multiplex PCR; TCRdb keeps only in-frame clonotypes and omits some of them. The table has about 50,000 clones, 81% seen once. Only a few counts were recorded for this clone. There are 14 residues in the CDR3. Germline assignment: CDR1 LNHDA and CDR2 SQIVND (reference sequence). J was trimmed by 5 bases and V by 5 bases; bases with no gene match: 5. The sequencing sample was made of peripheral blood. The TCR was taken from a woman of 80 years or more with COVID-19, enrolled during active disease. J is TRBJ2-7 and V is TRBV19; 11 bases are a match to TRBD1. CDR3 bases: TGTGCCAGTAGTCCGGACAGGGGGCGCGACGAGCAGTACTTC. It is translated as CASSPDRGRDEQYF.